Below, 26 T cell receptor beta chains from the same sample are listed, as sequenced in a study of T-cell memory formation after mild COVID-19. TCRdb re-analysed the 5' RACE reads in MiXCR, keeping a single row per CDR3 protein. The repertoire consists of just over 400,000 distinct CDR3 sequences, with under 25% occurring once and the leading ten covering roughly 13%. The material sequenced was PBMCs or a T cell subset sorted from them (not recorded which). These receptors were obtained from an adult woman who had mild COVID-19 (a few samples of this study predate the infection). Cell type and time point are not known.

The chain combines TRBV21-1 with TRBJ1-5; TRBD1 was called by the table and not checked on the DNA. TRBV21-1 is marked as a pseudogene. This CDR3 is 18 amino acids long. CDR3 in amino acids: CASSCRDRPTYLSQPQHF. DNA for the CDR3: TGTGCCAGCAGCTGCCGGGACAGGCCAACCTATTTAAGTCAGCCCCAGCATTTT.

This clonotype was observed a few times. The J gene is TRBJ2-7, the V gene TRBV7-2; D ambiguous. Germline V gene data show CDR1 as SGHTA and CDR2 as FQGNSA. Deletions cut 1 base from V and 5 bases from J, with 12 bases between. The CDR3 is 14 amino acids. CDR3 DNA sequence: TGTGCCAGCAGCTTAGGGCAGGATCGTCACGAGCAGTACTTC. Its translation: CASSLGQDRHEQYF.

The chain has TRBV6-6 and TRBJ2-3; D is possibly TRBD1 (5 bases). Germline CDR1 MNHNY, CDR2 SVGAGI (reference sequence). This CDR3 contains 12 residues. V lost 4 bases and J lost 4, with 6 bases in between. The chain's CDR3 is CASSWTSDTQYF. CDR3 coding DNA: TGTGCCAGCAGTTGGACATCAGATACGCAGTATTTT.

CDR3 in amino acids: CASSASSVLAQSQYF. The CDR3 bases are TGTGCCAGCAGCGCCTCCAGTGTACTCGCCCAATCGCAGTATTTT. V is TRBV9 and J is TRBJ2-3; no clear D. CDR3 length: 15 residues. Trimming removed 3 bases from V and 10 bases from J, with 21 bases in between. Germline lookup yields CDR1 SGDLS and CDR2 YYNGEE.

The chain carries TRBV5-1 and TRBJ1-2; 11 nucleotides align to TRBD1. The CDR3 spans 16 residues. Germline V gives CDR1 SGHRS, CDR2 YFSETQ. Germline trimming cut 7 bases from V and 0 bases from J; bases unmatched to any gene: 8. In DNA, the CDR3 is TGCGCCAGCCGGACAGGGGGCTTCCGGACTAACTATGGCTACACCTTC. Its translation is CASRTGGFRTNYGYTF.

The chain links TRBV28 to TRBJ2-7; D might be TRBD1 (6 bases). Germline lookup yields CDR1 MDHEN and CDR2 SYDVKM. This CDR3 comprises 15 residues. The ends were cut back, 3 bases at V and 0 bases at J, with 12 bases in the middle. CDR3 coding DNA: TGTGCCAGCAGTTTTATGTCAGGGGACTCCTACGAGCAGTACTTC. Protein product: CASSFMSGDSYEQYF.

This clonotype came up many times. This sequence joins TRBV7-6 and TRBJ1-1, with D perhaps TRBD1 (5 bases). This CDR3 spans 14 amino acids. Germline CDR1 SGHVS, CDR2 FNYEAQ. Trimming stripped 2 bases from V and 0 bases from J, with 7 bases between. This chain's CDR3 is CASSLQGMNTEAFF. The DNA of the CDR3 is TGTGCCAGCAGCTTACAGGGCATGAACACTGAAGCTTTCTTT. Full variable domain (rest looked up from reference TRBV7-6 and TRBJ1-1): GAGVSQSPRYKVTKRGQDVALRCDPISGHVSLYWYRQALGQGPEFLTYFNYEAQQDKSGLPNDRFSAERPEGSISTLTIQRTEQRDSAMYRCASSLQGMNTEAFFGQGTRLTVV.

This clonotype showed up just a few times. The chain joins TRBV24-1 to TRBJ2-5; possible D gene TRBD2, 5 bases. Germline loops: CDR1 KGHDR, CDR2 SFDVKD. The V gene lost 10 bases and the J gene lost 5 bases, with 16 bases spanning the gap. The CDR3 is made up of 13 amino acids. The CDR3 here is CATQLDATETQYF. Here the CDR3 DNA reads TGTGCCACTCAACTAGATGCTACGGAGACCCAGTACTTC.

This clonotype was detected a few times. The chain joins TRBV10-3 to TRBJ2-7; D ambiguous. Germline CDR1 is ENHRY and CDR2 is SYGVKD. The CDR3 covers 15 residues. V was pared by 5 bases and J by 1 base, with 15 bases between. Written as DNA, the CDR3 is TGTGCCATCAGTCCCGGGCCCAGATTATCCTACGAGCAGTACTTC. It is translated as CAISPGPRLSYEQYF.

CDR3 nucleotides: TGTGCCAGCAGCCCTAACGGGGTCCAAAGTGAAGCTTTCTTT. Encoded protein: CASSPNGVQSEAFF. The rearrangement links TRBV12-3 or TRBV12-4 to TRBJ1-1; no reliable D call. The V end was cut by 6 bases, the J end by 7 bases, with 18 bases between. There are 14 residues in the CDR3.

This clonotype showed up many times. The chain joins TRBV5-1 to TRBJ2-1, with D perhaps TRBD1 or TRBD2 (5 bases each). The CDR3 totals 15 residues. Germline V lookup: CDR1 SGHRS, CDR2 YFSETQ. V lost 0 bases, J lost 8 bases, and 15 bases lay in between. The CDR3 spells CASSLGGAGAYEQFF. DNA of the CDR3: TGCGCCAGCAGCTTGGGAGGGGCCGGGGCTTATGAGCAGTTCTTC.

Regarding this clonotype: This may come from a read error, since a much larger clone is one base off. The V and J genes are TRBV10-3 and TRBJ1-3; TRBD1 might be the D (6 bases). Trimming cost V 2 bases and J 0 bases, with 8 bases left between them. Germline CDR1 and CDR2: ENHRY and SYGVKD. The CDR3 extends over 15 amino acids. The CDR3 DNA reads TGTGCCATCAGTGAGACAGGGATCTCTGGAAACACCATATATTTT. Its protein product is CAISETGISGNTIYF.

The chain employs TRBV25-1 and TRBJ2-7, with TRBD1 matching over 7 bases. The V gene's germline CDR1 is MGHDK and CDR2 SYGVNS. This CDR3 is built from 13 residues. Losses at the gene ends were 5 bases for V and 7 bases for J; bases not matched to a gene: 8. CDR3 DNA: TGTGCCAGCAGTCGTGACAGGGCTGAAGAGCAGTACTTC. The encoded protein is CASSRDRAEEQYF.

This chain connects TRBV29-1 to TRBJ2-1, with TRBD2 identical over 13 bases. The CDR3 spans 15 residues. Germline V CDR1 and CDR2: SQVTM, ANQGSEA. The V segment lost 1 base and the J segment 4 bases; nucleotides outside the gene matches: 1. The CDR3 here is CSVEGLAGGYNEQFF. In DNA form, the CDR3 reads TGCAGCGTTGAAGGACTAGCGGGGGGTTACAATGAGCAGTTCTTC.

The V call is TRBV2, the J call TRBJ2-1; weak D call: TRBD2 (6 bases). The germline V gene has CDR1 SNHLY and CDR2 FYNNEI. The CDR3 length is 14 residues. Trimming took 11 bases from V and 6 from J, leaving 20 bases between them. CDR3 protein: CAGTGGLPLNEQFF. The CDR3 DNA is TGTGCCGGAACTGGGGGACTTCCCCTCAATGAGCAGTTCTTC. Full variable domain (remainder filled in from reference TRBV2 and TRBJ2-1): EPEVTQTPSHQVTQMGQEVILRCVPISNHLYFYWYRQILGQKVEFLVSFYNNEISEKSEIFDDQFSVERPDGSNFTLKIRSTKLEDSAMYFCAGTGGLPLNEQFFGPGTRLTVL.

The rearrangement links TRBV4-1 to TRBJ1-5; tentative D call: TRBD1 (5 bases). Germline V gene lookup returns CDR1 MGHRA and CDR2 YSYEKL. This CDR3 contains 16 residues. The V and J ends lost 2 bases and 1 base respectively, with 12 bases between them. The chain's CDR3 is CASSQRGGPSNQPQHF. The CDR3 coding sequence is TGCGCCAGCAGCCAACGGGGGGGTCCCAGCAATCAGCCCCAGCATTTT.

The chain links TRBV20-1 to TRBJ2-7, with 8 bases matching TRBD1. The CDR3 covers 13 residues. The trim removed 4 bases at V and 5 bases at J, leaving 7 bases unmatched. Looked up from germline, CDR1 is DFQATT and CDR2 is SNEGSKA (reference sequence). CDR3 loop: CSAKQGGEDEQYF. In nucleotides, the CDR3 is TGCAGTGCTAAACAGGGGGGTGAGGACGAGCAGTACTTC.

The J gene is TRBJ2-3, the V gene TRBV20-1; either TRBD1 or TRBD2 may supply D (6 bases each). Trimming shortened V by 6 bases and J by 2 bases, and 12 bases separated the two germline ends. The germline gives CDR1 DFQATT, CDR2 SNEGSKA (reference sequence). This CDR3 spans 13 amino acids. DNA of the CDR3: TGCAGTGCCATAGGGGGACTCACAGATACGCAGTATTTT. Translation gives CSAIGGLTDTQYF.

The chain employs TRBV20-1 and TRBJ2-5; D unclear. V lost 2 bases, J lost 0 bases, and 10 bases lay in between. CDR1 and CDR2 (germline): DFQATT, SNEGSKA (reference sequence). The CDR3 is made up of 14 amino acids. DNA for the CDR3: TGCAGTGCTAGACAGGCGGAGTACCAAGAGACCCAGTACTTC. Encoded protein: CSARQAEYQETQYF.

This clonotype was recorded many times. Relative to the germline gene, one junction end is altered; a read error may explain this. The chain employs TRBV5-1 and TRBJ2-3, with 12 bases matching TRBD2. CDR1 SGHRS and CDR2 YFSETQ come from the germline V gene. The CDR3 length is 16 residues. The CDR3 reads CASSSGLAGSTDTQYF. CDR3 nucleotide sequence: TGTGCCAGCAGCTCCGGACTAGCGGGGAGCACAGATACGCAGTATTTT.

This clonotype was counted many times. J is TRBJ2-7 and V is TRBV7-9; 8 bases are shared with TRBD1. Germline V gene sequence: CDR1 SEHNR, CDR2 FQNEAQ (reference sequence). The CDR3 contains 14 residues. The V and J ends lost 3 bases and 1 base, in that order; junction bases with no gene match: 2. DNA of the CDR3: TGTGCCAGCAGCTTCCGGGACAGGTCCTACGAGCAGTACTTC. Protein: CASSFRDRSYEQYF. The full variable domain, in which reference TRBV7-9 and TRBJ2-7 provide the parts outside the CDR3, is DTGVSQNPRHKITKRGQNVTFRCDPISEHNRLYWYRQTLGQGPEFLTYFQNEAQLEKSRLLSDRFSAERPKGSFSTLEIQRTEQGDSAMYLCASSFRDRSYEQYFGPGTRLTVT.

In its sample, this clonotype was seen many times. The genes are TRBV2 and TRBJ1-4, with 9 bases aligning to TRBD1. Germline CDR1 is SNHLY and CDR2 is FYNNEI. The CDR3 has 16 residues. V shed 8 bases, J shed 0 bases, and the junction held 7 bases outside the gene matches. In DNA, the CDR3 is TGTGCCAGCGAGCGGGACAGGGATGCAACTAATGAAAAACTGTTTTTT. This sequence encodes CASERDRDATNEKLFF.

Only a few counts were recorded for this clonotype. This chain links TRBV9 with TRBJ2-5, with 7 nucleotides matching TRBD2. V dropped 0 bases and J dropped 2; count of bases not matched to a gene: 1. This CDR3 has 14 residues. Germline-derived CDR1 and CDR2 are SGDLS and YYNGEE. The CDR3 spells CASSVVSGQETQYF. The CDR3 DNA reads TGTGCCAGCAGCGTAGTTAGCGGGCAAGAGACCCAGTACTTC.

V is TRBV11-2 and J is TRBJ2-1; 10 nucleotides align to TRBD2. Germline V lookup: CDR1 SGHAT, CDR2 FQNNGV. V was clipped by 6 bases and J by 15 bases; unmatched bases: 14. The CDR3 is 14 residues long. Here the CDR3 DNA reads TGTGCCAGCAGTTTGTTGGCTAGCGGGAGTCGTCGGTTCTTC. Translated: CASSLLASGSRRFF.

This clonotype came up a few times. This chain joins TRBV7-9 and TRBJ2-3; 8 bases match TRBD2. Germline CDR1 reads SEHNR; CDR2 reads FQNEAQ (reference sequence). The CDR3 is 17 amino acids. V lost 4 bases, J lost 4 bases, and 13 bases stayed unmatched. The CDR3 protein is CASSSTQRTSPPDTQYF. The CDR3 DNA is TGTGCCAGCAGCTCCACCCAGCGGACTAGCCCCCCAGATACGCAGTATTTT.

This rearrangement joins TRBV6-2 or TRBV6-3 to TRBJ2-1; 7 bases are shared with TRBD1. The CDR3 consists of 15 residues. Germline assignment: CDR1 MNHEY and CDR2 SVGEGT. The ends lost 2 bases at V and 7 bases at J; junction bases unmatched: 8. The CDR3, as DNA: TGTGCCAGCAGTTACCTAAGGGGGCAAGGTAATGAGCAGTTCTTC. This codes for CASSYLRGQGNEQFF.